This TCR beta chain came from a study of pediatric ulcerative colitis. The V end lost 6 bases, the J end lost 10 bases, and 23 bases lay between the germline ends. Germline V gene data show CDR1 as SGDLS and CDR2 as YYNGEE. This CDR3 has 15 residues. Generated by immunoSEQ multiplex PCR, the TCRdb table keeps only in-frame clones and is missing some. Of roughly 17,000 clones listed, roughly 74% are singletons. During colonoscopy, one to two rectal pinch biopsies were collected. The V call is TRBV9, the J call TRBJ2-1, with a possible D match to TRBD2 (7 bases). This TCR derives from a girl under 18 with moderate ulcerative colitis. The sequenced sample was gut tissue. The CDR3 protein is CASTPGRVGGGEQFF. The CDR3 DNA is TGTGCCAGCACCCCTGGGAGGGTCGGGGGCGGCGAGCAGTTCTTC.